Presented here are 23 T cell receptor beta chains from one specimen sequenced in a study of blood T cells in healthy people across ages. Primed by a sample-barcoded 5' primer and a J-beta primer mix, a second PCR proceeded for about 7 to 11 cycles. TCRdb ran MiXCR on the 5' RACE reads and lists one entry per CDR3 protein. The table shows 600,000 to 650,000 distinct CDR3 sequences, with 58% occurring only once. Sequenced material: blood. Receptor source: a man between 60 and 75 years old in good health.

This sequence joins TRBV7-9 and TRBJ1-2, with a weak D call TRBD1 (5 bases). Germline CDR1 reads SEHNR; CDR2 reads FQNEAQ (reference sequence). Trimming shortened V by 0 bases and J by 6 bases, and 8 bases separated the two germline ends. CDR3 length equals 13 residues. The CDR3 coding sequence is TGTGCCAGCAGCTTAGCGACGGGGGATGGCTACACCTTC. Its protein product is CASSLATGDGYTF. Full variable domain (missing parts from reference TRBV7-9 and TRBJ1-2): DTGVSQNPRHKITKRGQNVTFRCDPISEHNRLYWYRQTLGQGPEFLTYFQNEAQLEKSRLLSDRFSAERPKGSFSTLEIQRTEQGDSAMYLCASSLATGDGYTFGSGTRLTVV.

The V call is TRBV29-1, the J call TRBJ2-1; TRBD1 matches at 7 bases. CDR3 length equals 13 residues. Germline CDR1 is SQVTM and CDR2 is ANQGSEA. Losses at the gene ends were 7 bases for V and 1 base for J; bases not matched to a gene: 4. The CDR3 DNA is TGCAGCGGCAGACAGGGATCCTACAATGAGCAGTTCTTC. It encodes CSGRQGSYNEQFF.

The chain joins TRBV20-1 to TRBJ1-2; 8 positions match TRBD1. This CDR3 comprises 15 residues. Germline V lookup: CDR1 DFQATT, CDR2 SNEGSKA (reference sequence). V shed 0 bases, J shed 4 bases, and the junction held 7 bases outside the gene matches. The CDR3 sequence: CSARDRGRGPYGYTF. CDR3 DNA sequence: TGCAGTGCTAGAGACAGGGGCAGGGGGCCCTATGGCTACACCTTC.

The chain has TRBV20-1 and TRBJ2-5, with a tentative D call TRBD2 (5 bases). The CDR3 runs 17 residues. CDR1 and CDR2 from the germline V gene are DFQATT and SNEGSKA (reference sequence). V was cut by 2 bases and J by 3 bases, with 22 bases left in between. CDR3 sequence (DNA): TGCAGTGCTAGAACCCTAGGCGCGGGCACAGCCAAAGAGACCCAGTACTTC. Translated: CSARTLGAGTAKETQYF.

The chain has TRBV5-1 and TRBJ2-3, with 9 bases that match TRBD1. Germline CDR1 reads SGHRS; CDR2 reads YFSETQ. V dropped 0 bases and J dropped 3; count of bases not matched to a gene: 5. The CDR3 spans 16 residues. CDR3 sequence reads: CASSLGDRGRTDTQYF. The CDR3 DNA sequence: TGCGCCAGCAGCTTGGGAGACAGGGGGAGGACAGATACGCAGTATTTT.

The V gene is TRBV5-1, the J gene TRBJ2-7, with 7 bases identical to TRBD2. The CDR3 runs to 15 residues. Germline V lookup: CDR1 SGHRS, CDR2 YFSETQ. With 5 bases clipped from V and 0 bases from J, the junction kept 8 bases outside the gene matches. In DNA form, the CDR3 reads TGCGCCAGCAGGCCCGGGACTACCAGCTCCTACGAGCAGTACTTC. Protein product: CASRPGTTSSYEQYF.

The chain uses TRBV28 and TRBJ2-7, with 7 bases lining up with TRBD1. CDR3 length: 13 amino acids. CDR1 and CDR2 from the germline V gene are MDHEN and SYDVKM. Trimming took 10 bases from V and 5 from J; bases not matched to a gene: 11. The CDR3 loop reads CAIEGALPDEQYF. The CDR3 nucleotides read TGTGCCATTGAGGGGGCCCTCCCCGACGAGCAGTACTTC.

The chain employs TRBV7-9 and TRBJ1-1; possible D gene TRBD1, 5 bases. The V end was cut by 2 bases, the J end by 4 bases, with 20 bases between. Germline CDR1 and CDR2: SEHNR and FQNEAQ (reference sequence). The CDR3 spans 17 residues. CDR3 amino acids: CASSLPQGPQVGTEAFF. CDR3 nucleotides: TGTGCCAGCAGCTTACCGCAAGGGCCACAGGTGGGCACTGAAGCTTTCTTT.

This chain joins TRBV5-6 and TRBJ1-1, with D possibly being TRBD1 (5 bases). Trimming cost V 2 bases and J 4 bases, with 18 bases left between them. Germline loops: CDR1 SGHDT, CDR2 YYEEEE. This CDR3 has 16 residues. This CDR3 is CASSLGARRSSTEAFF. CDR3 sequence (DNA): TGTGCCAGCAGCTTAGGGGCCCGCAGGTCTAGCACTGAAGCTTTCTTT.

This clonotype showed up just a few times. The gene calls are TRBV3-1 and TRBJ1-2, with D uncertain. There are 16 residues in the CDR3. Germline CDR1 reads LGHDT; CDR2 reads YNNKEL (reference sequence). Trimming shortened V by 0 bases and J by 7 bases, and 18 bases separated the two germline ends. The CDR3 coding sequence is TGTGCCAGCAGCCAAGATTCCCAACACCCGGGGAGTGGCTACACCTTC. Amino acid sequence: CASSQDSQHPGSGYTF.

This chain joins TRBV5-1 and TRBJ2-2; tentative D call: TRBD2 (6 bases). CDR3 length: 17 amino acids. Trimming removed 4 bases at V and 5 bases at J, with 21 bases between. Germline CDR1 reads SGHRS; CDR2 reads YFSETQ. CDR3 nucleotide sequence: TGCGCCAGCAGCGACCTGGGTCTAGCGTTGGTTACCGGGGAGCTGTTTTTT. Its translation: CASSDLGLALVTGELFF.

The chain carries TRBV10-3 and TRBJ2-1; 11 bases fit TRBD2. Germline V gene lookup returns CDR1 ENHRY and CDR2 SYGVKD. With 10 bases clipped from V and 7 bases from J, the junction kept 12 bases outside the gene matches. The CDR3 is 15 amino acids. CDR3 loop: CATRRDSGGENEQFF. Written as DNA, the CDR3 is TGTGCCACAAGAAGAGATAGCGGGGGGGAGAATGAGCAGTTCTTC.

Here the CDR3 reads CAIRETRDYYEQYF. The CDR3 region has the DNA TGTGCCATCAGGGAGACCAGGGATTACTACGAGCAGTACTTC. This rearrangement joins TRBV10-3 to TRBJ2-7; tentatively, D is TRBD1 (5 bases). This CDR3 has 14 amino acids. Germline V lookup: CDR1 ENHRY, CDR2 SYGVKD. V lost 6 bases to trimming and J lost 3 bases, with 15 bases between them.

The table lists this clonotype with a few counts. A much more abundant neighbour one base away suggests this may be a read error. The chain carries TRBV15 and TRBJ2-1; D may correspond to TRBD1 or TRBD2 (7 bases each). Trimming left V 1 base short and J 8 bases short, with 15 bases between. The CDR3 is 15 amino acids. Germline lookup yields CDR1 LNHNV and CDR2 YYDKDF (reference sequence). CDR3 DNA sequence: TGTGCCACCAGCAGAGTTCAGACAGGGAGGGATGAGCAGTTCTTC. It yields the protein CATSRVQTGRDEQFF. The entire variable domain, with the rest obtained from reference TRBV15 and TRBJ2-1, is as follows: DAMVIQNPRYQVTQFGKPVTLSCSQTLNHNVMYWYQQKSSQAPKLLFHYYDKDFNNEADTPDNFQSRRPNTSFCFLDIRSPGLGDTAMYLCATSRVQTGRDEQFFGPGTRLTVL.

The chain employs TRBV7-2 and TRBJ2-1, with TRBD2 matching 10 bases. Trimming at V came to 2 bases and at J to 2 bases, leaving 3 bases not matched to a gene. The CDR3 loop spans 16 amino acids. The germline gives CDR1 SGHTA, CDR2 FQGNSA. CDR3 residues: CASSLQTSGPYNEQFF. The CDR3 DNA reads TGTGCCAGCAGCTTACAGACTAGCGGGCCCTACAATGAGCAGTTCTTC.

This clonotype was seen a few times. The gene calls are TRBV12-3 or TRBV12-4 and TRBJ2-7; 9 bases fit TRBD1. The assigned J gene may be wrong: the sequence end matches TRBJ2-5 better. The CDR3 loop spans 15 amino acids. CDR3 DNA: TGTGCCAGCAGTTTATCGACAGGGGGGTACGAGACCCAGTACTTC. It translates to CASSLSTGGYETQYF.

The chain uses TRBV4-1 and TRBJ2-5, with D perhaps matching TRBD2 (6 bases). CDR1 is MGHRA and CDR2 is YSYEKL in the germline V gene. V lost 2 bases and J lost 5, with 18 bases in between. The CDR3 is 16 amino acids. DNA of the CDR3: TGCGCCAGCAGCCAACCTCCGGGAGCTCTAGGGGAGACCCAGTACTTC. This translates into CASSQPPGALGETQYF.

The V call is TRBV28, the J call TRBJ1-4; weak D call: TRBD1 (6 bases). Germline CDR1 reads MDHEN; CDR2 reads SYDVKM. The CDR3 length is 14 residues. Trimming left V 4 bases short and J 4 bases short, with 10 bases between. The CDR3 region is CASSSGQINEKLFF. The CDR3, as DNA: TGTGCCAGCAGTTCAGGACAGATTAATGAAAAACTGTTTTTT. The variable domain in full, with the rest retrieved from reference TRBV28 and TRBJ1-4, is DVKVTQSSRYLVKRTGEKVFLECVQDMDHENMFWYRQDPGLGLRLIYFSYDVKMKEKGDIPEGYSVSREKKERFSLILESASTNQTSMYLCASSSGQINEKLFFGSGTQLSVL.

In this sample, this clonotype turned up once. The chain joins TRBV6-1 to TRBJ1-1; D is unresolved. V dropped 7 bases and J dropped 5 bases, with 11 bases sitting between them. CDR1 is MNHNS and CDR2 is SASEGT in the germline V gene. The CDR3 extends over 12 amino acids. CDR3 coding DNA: TGTGCCAGCAACGAGCGGTATACTGAAGCTTTCTTT. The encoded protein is CASNERYTEAFF.

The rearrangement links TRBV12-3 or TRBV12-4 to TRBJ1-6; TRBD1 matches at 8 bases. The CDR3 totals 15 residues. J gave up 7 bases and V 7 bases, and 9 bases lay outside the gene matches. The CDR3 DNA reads TGTGCCAGCACCCTCGAGACAGGGGCCAATTCACCCCTCCACTTT. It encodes CASTLETGANSPLHF.

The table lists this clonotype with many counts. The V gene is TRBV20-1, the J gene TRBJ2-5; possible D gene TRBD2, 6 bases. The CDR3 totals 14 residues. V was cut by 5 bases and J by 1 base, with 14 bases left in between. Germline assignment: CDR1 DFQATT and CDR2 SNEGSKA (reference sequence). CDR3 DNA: TGCAGTGCTTCCTTGGGACTCGCCCAAGAGACCCAGTACTTC. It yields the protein CSASLGLAQETQYF.

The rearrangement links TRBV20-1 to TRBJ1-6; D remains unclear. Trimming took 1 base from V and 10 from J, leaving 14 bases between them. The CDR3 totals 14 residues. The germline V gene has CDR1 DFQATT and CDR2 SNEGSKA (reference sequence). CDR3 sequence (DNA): TGCAGTGCTAGAGTCCGGGCCACGGGGTCACCCCTCCACTTT. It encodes CSARVRATGSPLHF.

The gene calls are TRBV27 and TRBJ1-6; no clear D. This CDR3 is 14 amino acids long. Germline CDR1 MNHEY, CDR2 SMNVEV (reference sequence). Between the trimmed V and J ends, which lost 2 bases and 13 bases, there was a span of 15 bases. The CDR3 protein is CASSLAAGYLPLHF. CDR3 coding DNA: TGTGCCAGCAGTTTAGCCGCCGGTTATTTGCCCCTCCACTTT.